These T cell receptor beta chains were read from a single sample in a study of T-cell reconstitution after alpha-beta-depleted transplantation in children. TCRdb used MiXCR to reprocess the PCR reads, holding one entry per CDR3 protein. The table lists roughly 420,000 distinct CDR3 sequences, about 17% of them singletons. The source material was PBMCs, mostly from graft donor cells, sampled 360 days after TCRalphabeta/CD19-depleted stem cell transplant. All receptors derive from a boy younger than two who had a stem cell transplant for Wiskott-Aldrich syndrome, so the T cells may come from the graft donor. Each CDR3 is given with its conserved first and last residue. A D gene is named only where the DNA matches it firmly. The size field is filled for only some rows; it gives once, few, many or a size class.

clone_size	d_call	v_call	j_call	cdr3_aa	cdr3_nt
few	TRBD2	TRBV20-1	TRBJ2-3	CSAHLTSGRSDTQYF	TGCAGTGCTCACCTGACTAGCGGGAGATCAGATACGCAGTATTTT
few	NA	TRBV5-1	TRBJ2-3	CASSYSPNTDTQYF	TGCGCCAGCAGCTATTCCCCTAACACAGATACGCAGTATTTT
NA	TRBD1	TRBV27	TRBJ1-5	CASGTGYNQPQHF	TGTGCCAGCGGGACAGGATACAATCAGCCCCAGCATTTT
few	TRBD1	TRBV12-3/TRBV12-4	TRBJ1-2	CASSPHPGQVYGYTF	TGTGCCAGCAGTCCGCACCCGGGACAGGTCTATGGCTACACCTTC
few	NA	TRBV10-3	TRBJ2-7	CAISESGGVQYF	TGTGCCATCAGTGAGTCGGGGGGAGTTCAGTACTTC
few	NA	TRBV2	TRBJ2-7	CASSELLAVKYF	TGTGCCAGCAGTGAACTTCTCGCGGTGAAGTACTTC
NA	NA	TRBV7-2	TRBJ2-1	CASSFGWGFSYNEQFF	TGTGCCAGCAGCTTTGGTTGGGGTTTCTCCTACAATGAGCAGTTCTTC
few	TRBD1	TRBV5-1	TRBJ2-7	CASSLVQGAYEQYF	TGCGCCAGCAGCTTGGTTCAGGGGGCGTACGAGCAGTACTTC
NA	NA	TRBV20-1	TRBJ2-1	CSAPLADRYNEQFF	TGCAGTGCTCCTTTAGCGGATCGCTACAATGAGCAGTTCTTC
NA	NA	TRBV3-1	TRBJ2-7	CASSQDRRPREQYF	TGTGCCAGCAGCCAAGATCGGCGTCCAAGGGAGCAGTACTTC
few	NA	TRBV4-1	TRBJ2-6	CASSQIRGVQGANVLTF	TGCGCCAGCAGCCAAATCAGGGGGGTGCAAGGGGCCAACGTCCTGACTTTC
NA	NA	TRBV12-3/TRBV12-4	TRBJ2-3	CASSPRSADTQYF	TGTGCCAGCAGTCCCCGGTCCGCTGATACGCAGTATTTT
NA	NA	TRBV20-1	TRBJ2-3	CSARDAGSGDTQYF	TGCAGTGCTAGAGATGCGGGGAGTGGAGATACGCAGTATTTT
few	TRBD2	TRBV27	TRBJ2-7	CASSLNSGRGTYEQYF	TGTGCCAGCAGTTTAAACAGTGGGAGGGGCACCTACGAGCAGTACTTC
NA	TRBD2	TRBV5-1	TRBJ2-4	CASSLAGLAGSAKNIQYF	TGCGCCAGCAGCTTGGCCGGTCTAGCGGGGTCTGCCAAAAACATTCAGTACTTC
NA	TRBD2	TRBV5-1	TRBJ2-7	CASTGTSGYEQYF	TGCGCCAGCACAGGGACTAGCGGCTACGAGCAGTACTTC
NA	TRBD2	TRBV7-2	TRBJ2-1	CASSRGGSGRRYNEQFF	TGTGCCAGCAGCCGTGGGGGGAGCGGGAGGCGCTACAATGAGCAGTTCTTC
NA	NA	TRBV13	TRBJ2-3	CASSLGPQDTQYF	TGTGCCAGCAGCTTAGGGCCCCAGGATACGCAGTATTTT
NA	NA	TRBV12-3/TRBV12-4	TRBJ2-3	CASSFWFSGDKDTQYF	TGTGCCAGCAGTTTTTGGTTTTCAGGGGATAAAGATACGCAGTATTTT
NA	NA	TRBV27	TRBJ1-1	CASSYIGFMNTEAFF	TGTGCCAGCAGTTACATCGGGTTCATGAACACTGAAGCTTTCTTT
NA	TRBD1	TRBV28	TRBJ1-4	CASSFRQGPGEKLFF	TGTGCCAGCAGTTTCAGACAGGGCCCTGGTGAAAAACTGTTTTTT
NA	TRBD1	TRBV7-9	TRBJ2-3	CASSLERRGSTDTQYF	TGTGCCAGCAGCTTAGAACGCAGGGGGAGCACAGATACGCAGTATTTT
few	NA	TRBV11-2	TRBJ2-3	CASSLGGGRAFSTDTQYF	TGTGCCAGCAGCTTAGGAGGGGGGAGGGCCTTTAGCACAGATACGCAGTATTTT
many	NA	TRBV28	TRBJ2-7	CASSFSSYEQYF	TGTGCCAGCAGTTTCAGCTCCTACGAGCAGTACTTC
few	NA	TRBV7-9	TRBJ2-6	CASSPRRIGSGANVLTF	TGTGCCAGCAGCCCCCGGCGGATCGGGTCTGGGGCCAACGTCCTGACTTTC
NA	NA	TRBV19	TRBJ2-1	CASSIVVGGGWSDEQFF	TGTGCCAGTAGTATAGTGGTGGGGGGAGGTTGGTCGGATGAGCAGTTCTTC
NA	TRBD1	TRBV24-1	TRBJ2-5	CATSDSPNRGETQYF	TGTGCCACCAGTGATTCCCCCAACAGGGGAGAGACCCAGTACTTC
few	NA	TRBV9	TRBJ2-2	CASSARETGELFF	TGTGCCAGCAGCGCTAGGGAAACCGGGGAGCTGTTTTTT
few	NA	TRBV28	TRBJ2-7	CASSPADRGWEQYF	TGTGCCAGCAGTCCAGCGGACAGAGGGTGGGAGCAGTACTTC
few	TRBD1	TRBV7-2	TRBJ2-2	CASSSRTGGTGELFF	TGTGCCAGCAGCTCCAGGACAGGGGGCACCGGGGAGCTGTTTTTT
many	TRBD1	TRBV4-2	TRBJ2-7	CASSQDRLRDSSYEQYF	TGTGCCAGCAGCCAAGATAGGCTCCGGGACAGCTCCTACGAGCAGTACTTC
NA	TRBD1	TRBV5-1	TRBJ1-5	CASSLGDRWGQPQHF	TGCGCCAGCAGCTTGGGGGACAGATGGGGTCAGCCCCAGCATTTT
NA	NA	TRBV7-6	TRBJ2-3	CASSGHSLGTDTQYF	TGTGCCAGCAGCGGACATTCTCTAGGCACAGATACGCAGTATTTT
NA	NA	TRBV20-1	TRBJ2-3	CSGLRPGTQYF	TGCAGTGGGCTCCGCCCGGGTACGCAGTATTTT
many	TRBD1	TRBV27	TRBJ1-2	CASSPDRANYGYTF	TGTGCCAGCAGTCCAGACAGGGCTAACTATGGCTACACCTTC
few	TRBD2	TRBV11-2	TRBJ2-1	CASSSLAGGPFRVF	TGTGCCAGCAGCTCTTTAGCGGGAGGCCCTTTCCGGGTCTTC
few	TRBD1	TRBV13	TRBJ2-5	CASSANRDSQETQYF	TGTGCCAGCAGCGCAAACCGGGACAGTCAAGAGACCCAGTACTTC
NA	NA	TRBV6-2/TRBV6-3	TRBJ1-6	CAIKGDYRTSPLHF	TGTGCCATCAAAGGAGATTACCGCACTTCACCCCTCCACTTT
NA	NA	TRBV7-9	TRBJ1-1	CASSLPTRGTEAFF	TGTGCCAGCAGCTTACCTACTAGGGGGACTGAAGCTTTCTTT
few	NA	TRBV5-1	TRBJ2-7	CASSSAQGRRPHEQYF	TGCGCCAGCAGCTCGGCCCAGGGGAGACGGCCCCACGAGCAGTACTTC
few	NA	TRBV12-3/TRBV12-4	TRBJ2-3	CASRGLLTDTQYF	TGTGCCAGCAGAGGACTGCTCACAGATACGCAGTATTTT
few	NA	TRBV30	TRBJ1-6	CAWSVVRYNSPLHF	TGTGCCTGGAGTGTCGTACGGTATAATTCACCCCTCCACTTT
few	NA	TRBV7-2	TRBJ1-6	CASSFRRGGVSPLHF	TGTGCCAGCAGCTTTAGGAGGGGTGGAGTGTCACCCCTCCACTTT
few	TRBD2	TRBV3-1	TRBJ2-7	CASSQERGGGRQPYEQYF	TGTGCCAGCAGCCAAGAAAGAGGTGGCGGGAGGCAACCCTACGAGCAGTACTTC
few	TRBD2	TRBV4-3	TRBJ2-5	CASSQDLASGRAAQETQYF	TGCGCCAGCAGCCAAGATCTGGCTAGCGGGAGGGCCGCCCAAGAGACCCAGTACTTC
NA	NA	TRBV20-1	TRBJ2-3	CSANWGSTDTQYF	TGCAGTGCTAATTGGGGGAGCACAGATACGCAGTATTTT
NA	NA	TRBV6-2/TRBV6-3	TRBJ2-7	CASSQAGISYEQYF	TGTGCCAGCAGTCAAGCGGGTATCTCCTACGAGCAGTACTTC
NA	NA	TRBV2	TRBJ2-1	CASSPQVAPYNEQFF	TGTGCCAGCAGTCCACAGGTGGCACCTTACAATGAGCAGTTCTTC
NA	NA	TRBV10-2	TRBJ2-1	CASKPRGGGRYNEQFF	TGCGCCAGCAAACCGAGGGGGGGGGGGCGCTACAATGAGCAGTTCTTC
NA	NA	TRBV10-1	TRBJ2-1	CASSGLGYNEQFF	TGCGCCAGCAGTGGCCTGGGCTACAATGAGCAGTTCTTC
few	TRBD2	TRBV6-2/TRBV6-3	TRBJ2-1	CASSYSTSGSINEQFF	TGTGCCAGCAGTTACTCGACTAGCGGGAGTATTAATGAGCAGTTCTTC
NA	TRBD1	TRBV15	TRBJ2-1	CATSRGPTGVGEQFF	TGTGCCACCAGCAGAGGACCCACAGGGGTGGGTGAGCAGTTCTTC
few	NA	TRBV2	TRBJ2-1	CASSVAGGISSYNEQFF	TGTGCCAGCAGTGTGGCGGGCGGCATAAGCTCCTACAATGAGCAGTTCTTC
few	NA	TRBV7-8	TRBJ2-3	CASRMGRQGADTQYF	TGTGCCAGCAGGATGGGACGTCAAGGGGCAGATACGCAGTATTTT
NA	NA	TRBV5-1	TRBJ2-7	CASRLGTFNYEQYF	TGCGCCAGCAGGCTCGGGACCTTTAACTACGAGCAGTACTTC
few	TRBD1	TRBV4-1	TRBJ1-6	CASSQKRGQGSGSPLHF	TGCGCCAGCAGCCAAAAGCGGGGACAGGGGTCGGGTTCACCCCTCCACTTT
NA	TRBD1	TRBV29-1	TRBJ2-2	CSVSGTGGTGELFF	TGCAGCGTCTCCGGGACAGGAGGCACCGGGGAGCTGTTTTTT